This T cell receptor (beta chain) comes out of a study of cytomegalovirus exposure and HLA in healthy donors. Study overall: HLA-typed donors were the source of about 85 million unique TCRs, which an early data release held. Findings and limits, study-wide: Researchers catalogued about 150 TCR beta chains as cytomegalovirus-associated. Presence/absence results assume similar sequencing depth per donor, which may not hold. Productive rates of about 90% or about 30% were seen for most TCR beta V segments in an earlier analysis.

Details on this clone: Its specificity is unknown.

The PCR ran on 60 Vbeta and 13 Jbeta primers. The assay was immunoSEQ multiplex PCR, and TCRdb's table has in-frame clones only and misses some. The table includes roughly 130,000 clones, 75% to 85% detected once. Trimming took 6 bases from V and 4 from J; bases not matched to a gene: 3. The germline V gene encodes CDR1 MNHNY and CDR2 SVGAGI (reference sequence). The CDR3 loop spans 13 amino acids. The receptor's source is a woman aged 18 to 35 in good health and CMV-seropositive. V gene TRBV6-6 combines with J gene TRBJ2-3, with TRBD2 identical over 8 bases. Sequencing was done on a sample of PBMCs. CDR3: CASSGGAADTQYF. In nucleotides, the CDR3 is TGTGCCAGCAGCGGGGGGGCCGCAGATACGCAGTATTTT.